This T cell receptor beta chain was captured by sequencing in a study of monozygotic twins with inflammatory bowel disease. Used for each TCR library was around 3.5 ug of total RNA. No DNA is given; TCRdb re-called the 5' RACE reads and lists each CDR3 protein once. The ten top clones account for approximately 2.3%, within a sample of approximately 420,000 distinct CDR3 sequences. This CDR3 has 15 residues. Germline-derived CDR1 and CDR2 are GTSNPN and SVGIG (reference sequence). About this clonotype: Its antigen is unknown.

No sorting of T cells preceded isolation of total RNA from whole blood. Broader study findings: Whether twins were concordant or discordant made no difference to repertoire similarity, possibly from limited power.

This sequence originates from a human donor with ulcerative colitis or Crohn's disease, or a healthy co-twin of an affected twin (not recorded which). The chain links TRBV30 to TRBJ1-5; TCRdb indicates TRBD1, and absent DNA this call remains unverified. Input material: blood. This CDR3 is CAWSKGTVSNQPQHF.